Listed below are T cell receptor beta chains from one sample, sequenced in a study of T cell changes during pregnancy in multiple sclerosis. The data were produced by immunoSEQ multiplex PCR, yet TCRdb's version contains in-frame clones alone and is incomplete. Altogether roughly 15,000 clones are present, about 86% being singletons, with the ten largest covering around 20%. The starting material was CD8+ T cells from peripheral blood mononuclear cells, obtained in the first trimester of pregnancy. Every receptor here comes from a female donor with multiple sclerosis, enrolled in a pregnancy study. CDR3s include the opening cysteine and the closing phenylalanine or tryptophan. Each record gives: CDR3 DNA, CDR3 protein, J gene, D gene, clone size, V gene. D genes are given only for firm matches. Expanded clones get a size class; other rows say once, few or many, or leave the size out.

DNA: TGTGCCAGCAGCAAAGCTGGGGGAGGGAGGGCCAATGAGCAGTTCTTC
CDR3: CASSKAGGGRANEQFF
J: TRBJ2-1
D: TRBD2
size: -
V: TRBV7-2

DNA: TGTGCCAGTAGTATGGGACTCACCTCCTACAATGAGCAGTTCTTC
CDR3: CASSMGLTSYNEQFF
J: TRBJ2-1
D: -
size: -
V: TRBV19

DNA: TGTGCCAGCAGCTTACCCCTGTGGGGAGCGGGGACTAGCACAGATACGCAGTATTTT
CDR3: CASSLPLWGAGTSTDTQYF
J: TRBJ2-3
D: TRBD2
size: -
V: TRBV7-8

DNA: TGTGCTAGTGGTCCCGGGGGGACGAACACTGAAGCTTTCTTT
CDR3: CASGPGGTNTEAFF
J: TRBJ1-1
D: -
size: -
V: TRBV12-5

DNA: TGTGCCAGTAGTCCTCGCGGGGTTTCGGGGGAAGAGACCCAGTACTTC
CDR3: CASSPRGVSGEETQYF
J: TRBJ2-5
D: -
size: -
V: TRBV19

DNA: TGTGCCAGCAGTTTGGTAGGGACAGGGAGAACTGAAGCTTTCTTT
CDR3: CASSLVGTGRTEAFF
J: TRBJ1-1
D: TRBD1
size: -
V: TRBV25-1

DNA: TGTGCCATCAGACAGGGGGCCGGGGAGCTGTTTTTT
CDR3: CAIRQGAGELFF
J: TRBJ2-2
D: TRBD1
size: -
V: TRBV10-3

DNA: TGTGCCAGCAGTGAAGTAGGGGGAACAGATACGCAGTATTTT
CDR3: CASSEVGGTDTQYF
J: TRBJ2-3
D: -
size: -
V: TRBV2

DNA: TGTGCCAGCAGCGGACCATCGGGACAGACACCGTATGGCTACACCTTC
CDR3: CASSGPSGQTPYGYTF
J: TRBJ1-2
D: TRBD1
size: -
V: TRBV7-9

DNA: TGTGCCAGCAGCGTAGGTAGTAGATCCACCCGTTTGGATAATTCACCCCTCCACTTT
CDR3: CASSVGSRSTRLDNSPLHF
J: TRBJ1-6
D: -
size: -
V: TRBV9

DNA: TGTGCCAGCAGCCAAGACCGGCGACAGGCAAACTACGAGCAGTACTTC
CDR3: CASSQDRRQANYEQYF
J: TRBJ2-7
D: -
size: -
V: TRBV14

DNA: TGTGCCAGCAGCGAATCTCCCGCCACATCTAATGAAAAACTGTTTTTT
CDR3: CASSESPATSNEKLFF
J: TRBJ1-4
D: -
size: -
V: TRBV11-2

DNA: TGTGCCAGCAGTGAAGCTGGGACAGGGGGCACTGAAGCTTTCTTT
CDR3: CASSEAGTGGTEAFF
J: TRBJ1-1
D: TRBD1
size: few
V: TRBV6-1

DNA: TGTGCCAGCTCACCATCTACCGGGACAGGCTACAATGAGCAGTTCTTC
CDR3: CASSPSTGTGYNEQFF
J: TRBJ2-1
D: TRBD1
size: -
V: TRBV18

DNA: TGTGCCAGCAGTAGCGGGGGGGCTGGTGAGCAGTTCTTC
CDR3: CASSSGGAGEQFF
J: TRBJ2-1
D: TRBD2
size: few
V: TRBV27

DNA: TGTGCCAGCAGCGACAGGGCGTATGGCTACACCTTC
CDR3: CASSDRAYGYTF
J: TRBJ1-2
D: -
size: few
V: TRBV9

DNA: TGTGCCAGCAGCGAAGGGACAGTCAGCGACTACGAGCAGTACTTC
CDR3: CASSEGTVSDYEQYF
J: TRBJ2-7
D: TRBD1
size: -
V: TRBV5-6

DNA: TGCGCCAGCGGAGAAACCATGACAGGGGTGGCTAACTATGGCTACACCTTC
CDR3: CASGETMTGVANYGYTF
J: TRBJ1-2
D: TRBD1
size: -
V: TRBV5-1

DNA: TGCGCCAGCAGCTTGGCCATGGGAGAAGATGGCTACACCTTC
CDR3: CASSLAMGEDGYTF
J: TRBJ1-2
D: -
size: -
V: TRBV5-1

DNA: TGTGCCAGCAGCCAAGATGGCGGGAGCGGAGACGAGCAGTACTTC
CDR3: CASSQDGGSGDEQYF
J: TRBJ2-7
D: TRBD2
size: -
V: TRBV4-2

DNA: TGTGCCAGCAGCGGGACAGGGAACTACAATGAGCAGTTCTTC
CDR3: CASSGTGNYNEQFF
J: TRBJ2-1
D: TRBD1
size: once
V: TRBV7-9

DNA: TGTGCCAGTAGGTTTGCGGACACTGAAGCTTTCTTT
CDR3: CASRFADTEAFF
J: TRBJ1-1
D: -
size: -
V: TRBV19

DNA: TGTGCCAGCAGCCCCCTTCCGGGTCCCTCCTACGAGCAGTACTTC
CDR3: CASSPLPGPSYEQYF
J: TRBJ2-7
D: -
size: once
V: TRBV7-3

DNA: TGTGCCAGCAGTCCATCCCGACACTCCGAGCAGTTCTTC
CDR3: CASSPSRHSEQFF
J: TRBJ2-1
D: -
size: -
V: TRBV7-9

DNA: TGCGCCAGCAGCCCCACAGGGGAGGCCTATAATTCACCCCTCCACTTT
CDR3: CASSPTGEAYNSPLHF
J: TRBJ1-6
D: TRBD1
size: -
V: TRBV4-1

DNA: TGTGCCAGCAGCTTAGCGAGTACCACAGGGCGCGGGGAGACCCAGTACTTC
CDR3: CASSLASTTGRGETQYF
J: TRBJ2-5
D: -
size: -
V: TRBV7-2

DNA: TGCGCCAGCAGCGCACGGACAGGGGGCGGTTCACCCCTCCACTTT
CDR3: CASSARTGGGSPLHF
J: TRBJ1-6
D: TRBD1
size: once
V: TRBV5-1

DNA: TGTGCCAGCAGCCCAAGGACTACCCCCAATGAGCAGTTCTTC
CDR3: CASSPRTTPNEQFF
J: TRBJ2-1
D: -
size: -
V: TRBV7-2

DNA: TGCGCCAGCAGCTGGGATACGAGGGCTAACACCGGGGAGCTGTTTTTT
CDR3: CASSWDTRANTGELFF
J: TRBJ2-2
D: -
size: -
V: TRBV5-1

DNA: TGTGCCAGCAGCTTGCCGGGACTAGCGGGGTACAATGAGCAGTTCTTC
CDR3: CASSLPGLAGYNEQFF
J: TRBJ2-1
D: TRBD2
size: -
V: TRBV7-6

DNA: TGTGCCAGCAGCGCTCCCGGGGGGGGAGAGTACAATGAGCAGTTCTTC
CDR3: CASSAPGGGEYNEQFF
J: TRBJ2-1
D: TRBD2
size: -
V: TRBV9

DNA: TGTGCCACCAAACCGCGTACAGGGGGCAGGCAAGAGACCCAGTACTTC
CDR3: CATKPRTGGRQETQYF
J: TRBJ2-5
D: TRBD1
size: -
V: TRBV27

DNA: TGTGCCAGCAGCCGGACAGGGGGGAATCAGCCCCAGCATTTT
CDR3: CASSRTGGNQPQHF
J: TRBJ1-5
D: TRBD1
size: -
V: TRBV7-9

DNA: TGTGCCAGCAGCGTAGGACAGAAAGAGACCCAGTACTTC
CDR3: CASSVGQKETQYF
J: TRBJ2-5
D: -
size: -
V: TRBV9

DNA: TGTGCCAGCAGTTACCGGGGGGGGAAGGGCTACACCTTC
CDR3: CASSYRGGKGYTF
J: TRBJ1-2
D: -
size: -
V: TRBV6-5

DNA: TGTGCCAGCAGTTCGATAGCGGCCTCCTACGAGCAGTACTTC
CDR3: CASSSIAASYEQYF
J: TRBJ2-7
D: -
size: few
V: TRBV27

DNA: TGTGCCAGCAGTCGGTGGAATTCACCCCTCCACTTT
CDR3: CASSRWNSPLHF
J: TRBJ1-6
D: -
size: -
V: TRBV6-1

DNA: TGTGCCAGCAGTGAGGGGACAGGGAACACTGAAGCTTTCTTT
CDR3: CASSEGTGNTEAFF
J: TRBJ1-1
D: TRBD1
size: few
V: TRBV6-1

DNA: TGTGCCAGCAGCTCGGGGGGGGCTGGCTACACCTTC
CDR3: CASSSGGAGYTF
J: TRBJ1-2
D: -
size: -
V: TRBV5-5

DNA: TGCGCCAGCGGACAGAGATCACTCTCTGGGGCCAACGTCCTGACTTTC
CDR3: CASGQRSLSGANVLTF
J: TRBJ2-6
D: -
size: -
V: TRBV5-1

DNA: TGTGCCAGCAGCCAAGATCGGAGGGGGCACTACTATGGCTACACCTTC
CDR3: CASSQDRRGHYYGYTF
J: TRBJ1-2
D: TRBD1
size: -
V: TRBV14

DNA: TGTGCCAGCAGCCCGAACCCGGGGGGAGAGACCCAGTACTTC
CDR3: CASSPNPGGETQYF
J: TRBJ2-5
D: TRBD2
size: -
V: TRBV11-2

DNA: TGTGCCAGCAGATCCGCAAGGGGCAGGGGCGTAAACACTGAAGCTTTCTTT
CDR3: CASRSARGRGVNTEAFF
J: TRBJ1-1
D: -
size: -
V: TRBV7-6

DNA: TGTGCCAGCAGTGAATTTGTTGGGCCAAATACGCAGTATTTT
CDR3: CASSEFVGPNTQYF
J: TRBJ2-3
D: -
size: -
V: TRBV25-1

DNA: TGTGCCAGCAGCGTAAACGGGTTCTCCTACAATGAGCAGTTCTTC
CDR3: CASSVNGFSYNEQFF
J: TRBJ2-1
D: -
size: -
V: TRBV9

DNA: TGTGCCAGCAGCTTGTTAGCGGGAGGGCCGAATACGCAGTATTTT
CDR3: CASSLLAGGPNTQYF
J: TRBJ2-3
D: TRBD2
size: -
V: TRBV7-3

DNA: TGTGCCAGCACCCGGTACCCCCCCGAGGGCTACACCTTC
CDR3: CASTRYPPEGYTF
J: TRBJ1-2
D: -
size: -
V: TRBV2

DNA: TGTGCCAGCAGCGACAGGGGGGATAGCAATCAGCCCCAGCATTTT
CDR3: CASSDRGDSNQPQHF
J: TRBJ1-5
D: TRBD1
size: -
V: TRBV6-5

DNA: TGCGCCAGCAGCTCCGAGGGGGCCCCGAACACCGGGGAGCTGTTTTTT
CDR3: CASSSEGAPNTGELFF
J: TRBJ2-2
D: TRBD1
size: -
V: TRBV5-1

DNA: TGCGCCAGCACGGGAGGAAACACCATATATTTT
CDR3: CASTGGNTIYF
J: TRBJ1-3
D: -
size: -
V: TRBV5-1

DNA: TGTGCCAGCAGGGACGGAGGAACCTACGAGCAGTACTTC
CDR3: CASRDGGTYEQYF
J: TRBJ2-7
D: -
size: -
V: TRBV2

DNA: TGTGCCAGCAGCCAAGGGCCCCTCGGAGGGCAGTTCTTC
CDR3: CASSQGPLGGQFF
J: TRBJ2-1
D: -
size: -
V: TRBV4-2

DNA: TGTGCCAGCAGCTTGGGGGGGGGATACAATGAGCAGTTCTTC
CDR3: CASSLGGGYNEQFF
J: TRBJ2-1
D: TRBD2
size: -
V: TRBV7-3

DNA: TGTGCCAGCAGTTTAGTCATAACAACTGAAGCTTTCTTT
CDR3: CASSLVITTEAFF
J: TRBJ1-1
D: -
size: -
V: TRBV27